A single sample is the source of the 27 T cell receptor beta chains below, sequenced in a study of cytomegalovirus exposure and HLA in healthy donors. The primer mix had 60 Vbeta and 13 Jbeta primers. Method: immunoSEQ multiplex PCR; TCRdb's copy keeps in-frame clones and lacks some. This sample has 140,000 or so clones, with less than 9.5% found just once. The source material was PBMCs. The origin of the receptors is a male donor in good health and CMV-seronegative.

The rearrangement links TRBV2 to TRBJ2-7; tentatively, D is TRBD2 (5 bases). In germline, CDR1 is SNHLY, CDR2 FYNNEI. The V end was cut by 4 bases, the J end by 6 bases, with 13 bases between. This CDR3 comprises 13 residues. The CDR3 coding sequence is TGTGCCAGCAGTGGGGAGCTGGTAAGCGAGCAGTACTTC. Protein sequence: CASSGELVSEQYF. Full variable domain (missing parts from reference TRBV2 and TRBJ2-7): EPEVTQTPSHQVTQMGQEVILRCVPISNHLYFYWYRQILGQKVEFLVSFYNNEISEKSEIFDDQFSVERPDGSNFTLKIRSTKLEDSAMYFCASSGELVSEQYFGPGTRLTVT.

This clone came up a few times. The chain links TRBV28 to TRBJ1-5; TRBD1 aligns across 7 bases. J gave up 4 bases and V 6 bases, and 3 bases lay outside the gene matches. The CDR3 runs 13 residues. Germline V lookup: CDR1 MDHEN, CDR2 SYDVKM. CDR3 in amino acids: CASRTGHNQPQHF. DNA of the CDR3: TGTGCCAGCAGGACAGGGCATAATCAGCCCCAGCATTTT.

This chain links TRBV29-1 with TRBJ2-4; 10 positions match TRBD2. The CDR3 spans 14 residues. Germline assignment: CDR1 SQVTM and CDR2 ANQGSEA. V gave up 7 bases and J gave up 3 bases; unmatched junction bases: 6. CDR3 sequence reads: CSANGLADKNIQYF. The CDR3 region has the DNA TGCAGCGCTAATGGACTAGCGGACAAAAACATTCAGTACTTC.

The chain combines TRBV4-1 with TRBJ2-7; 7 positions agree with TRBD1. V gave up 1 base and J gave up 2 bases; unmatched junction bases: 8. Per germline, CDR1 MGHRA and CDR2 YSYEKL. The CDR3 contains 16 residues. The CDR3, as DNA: TGCGCCAGCAGCCAAGTCCTAAGGACAGGAACCTACGAGCAGTACTTC. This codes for CASSQVLRTGTYEQYF.

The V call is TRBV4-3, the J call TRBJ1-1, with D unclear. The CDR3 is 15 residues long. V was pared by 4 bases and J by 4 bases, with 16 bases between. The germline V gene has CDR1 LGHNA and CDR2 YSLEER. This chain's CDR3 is CASSRGLVSGTEAFF. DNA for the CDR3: TGCGCCAGCAGCCGAGGCCTAGTTTCGGGCACTGAAGCTTTCTTT.

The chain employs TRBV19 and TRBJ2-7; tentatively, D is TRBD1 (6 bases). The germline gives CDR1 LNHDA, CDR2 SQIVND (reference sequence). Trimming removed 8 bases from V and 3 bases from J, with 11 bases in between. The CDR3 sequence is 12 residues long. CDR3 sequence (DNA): TGTGCCAGTTCGAGGGGGAACTACGAGCAGTACTTC. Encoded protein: CASSRGNYEQYF.

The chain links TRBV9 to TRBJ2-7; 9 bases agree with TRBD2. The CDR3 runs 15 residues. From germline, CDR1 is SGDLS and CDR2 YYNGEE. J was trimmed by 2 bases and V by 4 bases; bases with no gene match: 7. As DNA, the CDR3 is TGTGCCAGCAGCCCCCTAGCGGGGCCGACCTACGAGCAGTACTTC. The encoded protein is CASSPLAGPTYEQYF.

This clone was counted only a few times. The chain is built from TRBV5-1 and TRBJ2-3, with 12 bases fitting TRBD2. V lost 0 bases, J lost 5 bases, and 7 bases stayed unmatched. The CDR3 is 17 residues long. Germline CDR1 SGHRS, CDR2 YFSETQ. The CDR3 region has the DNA TGCGCCAGCAGCTTGGGGAGACTAGCGGGAGATGTAGATACGCAGTATTTT. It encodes CASSLGRLAGDVDTQYF.

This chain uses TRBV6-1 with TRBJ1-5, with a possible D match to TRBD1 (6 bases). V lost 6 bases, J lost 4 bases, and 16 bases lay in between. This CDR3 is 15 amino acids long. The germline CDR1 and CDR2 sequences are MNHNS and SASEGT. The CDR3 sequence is CASRFGGAENQPQHF. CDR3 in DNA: TGTGCCAGCAGGTTTGGGGGGGCGGAAAATCAGCCCCAGCATTTT.

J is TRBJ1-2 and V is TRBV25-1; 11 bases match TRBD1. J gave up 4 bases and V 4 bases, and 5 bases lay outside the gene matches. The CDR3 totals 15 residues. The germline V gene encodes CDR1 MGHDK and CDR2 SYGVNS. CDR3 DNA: TGTGCCAGCAGTGCTCCCGGGACAGGGGGCTATGGCTACACCTTC. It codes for CASSAPGTGGYGYTF.

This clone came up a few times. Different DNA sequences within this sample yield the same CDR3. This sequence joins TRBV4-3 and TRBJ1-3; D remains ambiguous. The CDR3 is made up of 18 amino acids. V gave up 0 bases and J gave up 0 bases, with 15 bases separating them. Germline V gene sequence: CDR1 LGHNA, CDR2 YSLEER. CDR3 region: CASSQDIERADSGNTIYF. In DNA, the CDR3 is TGCGCCAGCAGCCAAGATATAGAGAGAGCCGACTCTGGAAACACCATATATTTT.

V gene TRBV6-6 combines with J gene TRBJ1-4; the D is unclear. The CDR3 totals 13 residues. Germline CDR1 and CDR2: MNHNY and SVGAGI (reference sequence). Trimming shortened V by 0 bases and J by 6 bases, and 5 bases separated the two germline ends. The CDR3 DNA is TGTGCCAGCAGTTACTCGACATATGAAAAACTGTTTTTT. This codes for CASSYSTYEKLFF.

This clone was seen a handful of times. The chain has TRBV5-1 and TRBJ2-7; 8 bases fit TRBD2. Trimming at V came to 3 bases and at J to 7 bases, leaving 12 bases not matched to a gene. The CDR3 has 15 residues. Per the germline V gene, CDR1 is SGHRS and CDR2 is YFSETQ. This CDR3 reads CASSSDSGGRGEQYF. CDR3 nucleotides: TGCGCCAGCAGCTCGGATTCGGGAGGGCGAGGGGAGCAGTACTTC.

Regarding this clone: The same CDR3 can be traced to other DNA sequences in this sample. The CDR3 loop reads CASRQRENNQPQHF. CDR3 DNA: TGTGCCAGCAGGCAACGGGAGAACAATCAGCCCCAGCATTTT. The chain employs TRBV6-5 and TRBJ1-5; D unclear. In germline, CDR1 is MNHEY, CDR2 SVGAGI. CDR3 size: 14 residues. The ends were cut back, 6 bases at V and 3 bases at J, with 12 bases in the middle.

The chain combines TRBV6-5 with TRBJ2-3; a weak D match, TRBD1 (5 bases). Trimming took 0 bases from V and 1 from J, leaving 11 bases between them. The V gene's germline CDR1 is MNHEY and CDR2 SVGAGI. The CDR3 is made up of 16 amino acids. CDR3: CASSYSPQGRTDTQYF. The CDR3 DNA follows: TGTGCCAGCAGTTACTCCCCTCAGGGCCGCACAGATACGCAGTATTTT.

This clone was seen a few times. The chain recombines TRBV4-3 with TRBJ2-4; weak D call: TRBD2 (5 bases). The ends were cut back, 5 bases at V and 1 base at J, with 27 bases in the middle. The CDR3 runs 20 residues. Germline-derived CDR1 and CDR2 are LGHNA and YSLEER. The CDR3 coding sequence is TGCGCCAGCAGCTCGAACTCAGGTCCGGGGTACGACTTGGCCAAAAACATTCAGTACTTC. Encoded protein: CASSSNSGPGYDLAKNIQYF.

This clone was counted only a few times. CDR3 nucleotide sequence: TGTGCCAGCAGCTCGGGGACCTTCGGACTAGCGGGGGGTGGGGCCAACGTCCTGACTTTC. Translating it yields CASSSGTFGLAGGGANVLTF. The V and J genes are TRBV5-4 and TRBJ2-6; 14 bases map to TRBD2. CDR1 is SGHNT, CDR2 YYREEE, per germline (reference sequence). Trimming at V came to 3 bases and at J to 3 bases, leaving 11 bases not matched to a gene. This CDR3 is built from 20 residues.

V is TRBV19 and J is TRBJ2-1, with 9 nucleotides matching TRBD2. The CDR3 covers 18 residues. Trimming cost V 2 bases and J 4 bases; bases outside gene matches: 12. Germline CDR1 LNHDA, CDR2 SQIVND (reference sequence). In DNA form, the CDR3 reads TGTGCCAGTAGTATAATGTACGCGGGAGGGGACACTTACAATGAGCAGTTCTTC. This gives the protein CASSIMYAGGDTYNEQFF.

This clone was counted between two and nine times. CDR3 amino acids: CASRDRGAGNTIYF. The DNA of the CDR3 is TGTGCCAGCAGGGACAGGGGAGCTGGAAACACCATATATTTT. The V and J genes are TRBV27 and TRBJ1-3; 9 nucleotides align to TRBD1. CDR1 is MNHEY and CDR2 is SMNVEV in the germline V gene (reference sequence). The ends lost 6 bases at V and 2 bases at J; junction bases unmatched: 2. The CDR3 covers 14 residues.

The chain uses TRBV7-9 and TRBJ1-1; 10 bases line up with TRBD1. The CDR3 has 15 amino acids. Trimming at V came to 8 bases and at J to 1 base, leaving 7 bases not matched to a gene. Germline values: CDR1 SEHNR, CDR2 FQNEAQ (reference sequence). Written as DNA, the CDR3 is TGTGCCAGCGGGGTCGGGGACAGGGGGAACACTGAAGCTTTCTTT. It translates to CASGVGDRGNTEAFF.

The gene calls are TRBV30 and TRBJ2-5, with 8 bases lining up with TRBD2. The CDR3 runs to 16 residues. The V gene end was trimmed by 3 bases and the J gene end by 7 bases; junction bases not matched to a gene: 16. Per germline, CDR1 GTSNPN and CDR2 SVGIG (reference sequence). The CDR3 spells CAWSPGRVRLRGTQYF. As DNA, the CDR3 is TGTGCCTGGAGCCCCGGGAGGGTCAGGCTAAGGGGGACCCAGTACTTC.

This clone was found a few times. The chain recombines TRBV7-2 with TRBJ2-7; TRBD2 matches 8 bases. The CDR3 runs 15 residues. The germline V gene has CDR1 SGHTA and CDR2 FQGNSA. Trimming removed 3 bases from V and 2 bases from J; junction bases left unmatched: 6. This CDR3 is CASSLGGSGTYEQYF. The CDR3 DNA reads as TGTGCCAGCAGCTTGGGGGGTAGCGGGACCTACGAGCAGTACTTC. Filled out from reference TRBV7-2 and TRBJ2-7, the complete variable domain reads GAGVSQSPSNKVTEKGKDVELRCDPISGHTALYWYRQSLGQGLEFLIYFQGNSAPDKSGLPSDRFSAERTGGSVSTLTIQRTQQEDSAVYLCASSLGGSGTYEQYFGPGTRLTVT.

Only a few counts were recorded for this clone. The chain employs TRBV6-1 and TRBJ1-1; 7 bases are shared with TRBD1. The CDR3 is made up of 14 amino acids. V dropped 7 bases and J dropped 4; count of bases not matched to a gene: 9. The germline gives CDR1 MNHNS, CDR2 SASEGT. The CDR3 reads CASTTRQGVTEAFF. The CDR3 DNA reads TGTGCCAGCACAACGCGGCAGGGGGTCACTGAAGCTTTCTTT.

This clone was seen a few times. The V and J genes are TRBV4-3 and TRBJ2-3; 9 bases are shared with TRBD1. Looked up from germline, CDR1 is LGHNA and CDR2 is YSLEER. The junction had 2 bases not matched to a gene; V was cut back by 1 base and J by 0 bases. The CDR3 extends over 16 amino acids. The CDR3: CASSQGDRGSTDTQYF. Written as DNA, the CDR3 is TGCGCCAGCAGCCAAGGTGACAGGGGGAGCACAGATACGCAGTATTTT.

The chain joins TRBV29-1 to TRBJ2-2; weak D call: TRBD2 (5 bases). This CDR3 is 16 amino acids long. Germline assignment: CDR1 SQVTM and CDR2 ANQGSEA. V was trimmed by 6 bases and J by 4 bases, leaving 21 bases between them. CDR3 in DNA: TGCAGCGTCTCGGAGTTAGAGGGTCGGGGCACCGGGGAGCTGTTTTTT. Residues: CSVSELEGRGTGELFF.

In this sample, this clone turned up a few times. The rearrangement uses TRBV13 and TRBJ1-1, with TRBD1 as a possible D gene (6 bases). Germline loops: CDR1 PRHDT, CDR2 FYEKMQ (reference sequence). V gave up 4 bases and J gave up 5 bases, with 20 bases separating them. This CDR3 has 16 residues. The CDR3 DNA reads TGTGCCAGCAGCTCGCGGACAGATACCCCGGGGACTGAAGCTTTCTTT. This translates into CASSSRTDTPGTEAFF.

This chain's CDR3 is CASSLVGRLNTEAFF. The CDR3 DNA reads TGTGCCAGCAGCTTAGTCGGCAGGCTGAACACTGAAGCTTTCTTT. The genes are TRBV7-2 and TRBJ1-1; D gene unclear. This CDR3 is 15 amino acids long. V shed 1 base and J shed 0 bases, with 9 bases lying between them. Per the germline V gene, CDR1 is SGHTA and CDR2 is FQGNSA.